Each of the 30 T cell receptor beta chains below was sequenced from the same sample in a study of Graves' ophthalmopathy and Graves' hyperthyroidism. RNA served as the template for amplifying TCR beta CDR3 regions. Second-round multiplex PCR came after first-round RT-PCR with HTBI primers. Via MiXCR, TCRdb re-called the multiplex PCR reads, giving one row per CDR3 protein. The sample gives some 390,000 distinct CDR3 sequences, approximately 20% of which show up once; roughly 1.4% is in the top ten. Specimen: peripheral blood. Receptors originate from a woman aged 18 to 35 with Graves' ophthalmopathy.

The CDR3 DNA is TGTGCCAGCTCACCACCGGGCATCTATCAGCCCCAGCATTTT. This codes for CASSPPGIYQPQHF. The chain has TRBV18 and TRBJ1-5; D call uncertain. V gave up 0 bases and J gave up 5 bases, with 8 bases separating them. Germline V CDR1 and CDR2: KGHSH, LQKENI. CDR3 length equals 14 residues.

The chain employs TRBV4-3 and TRBJ2-2; D might be TRBD2 (7 bases). V lost 0 bases and J 10 bases, leaving 12 bases between the germline ends. Germline V CDR1 and CDR2: LGHNA, YSLEER. The CDR3 is made up of 14 amino acids. The CDR3 region has the DNA TGCGCCAGCAGCCAAGATGGGGGGGCTTTGGAGCTGTTTTTT. Amino acid sequence: CASSQDGGALELFF.

This clonotype came up many times. The chain couples TRBV27 to TRBJ2-7; 10 nucleotides match TRBD2. CDR1 is MNHEY, CDR2 SMNVEV, per germline (reference sequence). The CDR3 extends over 16 amino acids. Germline trimming cut 5 bases from V and 1 base from J; bases unmatched to any gene: 8. CDR3 sequence (DNA): TGTGCCAGCAGTCCCGCAGCGGGAGGGGATTCCTACGAGCAGTACTTC. As protein: CASSPAAGGDSYEQYF.

In its sample, this clonotype was seen many times. The chain carries TRBV20-1 and TRBJ2-5; D perhaps matches TRBD2 (6 bases). The CDR3 loop spans 14 amino acids. Germline CDR1 is DFQATT and CDR2 is SNEGSKA (reference sequence). V gave up 3 bases and J gave up 5 bases, with 16 bases separating them. The DNA of the CDR3 is TGCAGTGCTAGTGGGACTTCGGACGGGGAGACCCAGTACTTC. Translating gives CSASGTSDGETQYF.

The chain employs TRBV28 and TRBJ2-2; D is possibly TRBD2 (7 bases). Germline CDR1 MDHEN, CDR2 SYDVKM. This CDR3 spans 16 amino acids. The V gene lost 6 bases and the J gene lost 0 bases, with 14 bases spanning the gap. The CDR3 protein is CASSFRGGANTGELFF. CDR3 DNA: TGTGCCAGCAGCTTTAGGGGGGGGGCGAACACCGGGGAGCTGTTTTTT.

This clonotype was seen repeatedly, ten times or more. A junction boundary mismatches the germline segment, possibly from a read error. The chain combines TRBV7-7 with TRBJ2-2; 7 bases fit TRBD1. Germline CDR1 reads SSHAT; CDR2 reads FNYEAQ (reference sequence). The CDR3 extends over 15 amino acids. Here the CDR3 reads CASSSGQRNTGELFF. CDR3 DNA sequence: TGTGCTAGCAGCTCGGGACAGCGGAACACCGGGGAGCTGTTTTTT.

This clonotype was detected ten times or more. The V gene is TRBV6-4, the J gene TRBJ2-7, with TRBD1 matching over 10 bases. Trimming cost V 1 base and J 3 bases; bases outside gene matches: 9. CDR1 and CDR2 from the germline V gene are MRHNA and SNTAGT. The CDR3 contains 17 residues. CDR3 sequence: CASSDYRPGQGIYEQYF. In DNA form, the CDR3 reads TGTGCCAGCAGTGACTACCGCCCGGGACAGGGGATCTACGAGCAGTACTTC.

The chain couples TRBV7-2 to TRBJ1-2; tentatively, D is TRBD1 (5 bases). Germline V gives CDR1 SGHTA, CDR2 FQGNSA. V lost 0 bases and J lost 7, with 12 bases in between. This CDR3 has 14 amino acids. The CDR3 coding sequence is TGTGCCAGCAGCTTAGCAGGGGCCCGAAGTGGCTACACCTTC. This sequence encodes CASSLAGARSGYTF. Drawing the rest from reference TRBV7-2 and TRBJ1-2, the complete variable domain is GAGVSQSPSNKVTEKGKDVELRCDPISGHTALYWYRQSLGQGLEFLIYFQGNSAPDKSGLPSDRFSAERTGGSVSTLTIQRTQQEDSAVYLCASSLAGARSGYTFGSGTRLTVV.

There are many counts of this clonotype. The chain uses TRBV20-1 and TRBJ1-2; no definite D call. Per germline, CDR1 DFQATT and CDR2 SNEGSKA (reference sequence). V was shortened by 5 bases and J by 3 bases, with 13 bases between the two germline ends. CDR3 length equals 13 residues. The CDR3 sequence is CSARNPRYYGYTF. CDR3 DNA sequence: TGCAGTGCTCGCAACCCAAGATACTATGGCTACACCTTC.

Many counts were recorded for this clonotype. This chain joins TRBV15 and TRBJ1-1, with D unresolved. Germline V gives CDR1 LNHNV, CDR2 YYDKDF (reference sequence). This CDR3 spans 13 amino acids. V was clipped by 3 bases and J by 1 base, with 6 bases between them. The CDR3 DNA reads as TGTGCCACCAGCAGTAACTCGAACACTGAAGCTTTCTTT. It is translated as CATSSNSNTEAFF.

A word on this clonotype: One end of the junction is discordant with germline, which a read error may explain. The chain joins TRBV6-1 to TRBJ1-2; TRBD1 aligns across 8 bases. The CDR3 has 15 residues. Germline V gene data show CDR1 as MNHNS and CDR2 as SASEGT. The CDR3 loop is CASSLGQGGNFGYTF. The DNA of the CDR3 is TGTGCCAGCAGCCTCGGACAGGGAGGGAACTTTGGCTACACCTTC.

This clonotype has a single count. The gene calls are TRBV6-1 and TRBJ1-5; tentatively, D is TRBD1 (6 bases). V was trimmed by 7 bases and J by 0 bases, leaving 13 bases between them. The CDR3 sequence is 15 residues long. Germline-derived CDR1 and CDR2 are MNHNS and SASEGT. The CDR3 DNA follows: TGTGCCAGCACCTGGACAGCAGATAGCAATCAGCCCCAGCATTTT. It translates to CASTWTADSNQPQHF.

This clonotype was seen many times. The chain joins TRBV29-1 to TRBJ2-5, with a weak D call TRBD1 (6 bases). The V end was cut by 3 bases, the J end by 6 bases, with 14 bases between. The CDR3 has 13 amino acids. Germline-derived CDR1 and CDR2 are SQVTM and ANQGSEA. CDR3 DNA sequence: TGCAGCGTTGAGAGGCTAGGGGGAAAGACCCAGTACTTC. Protein product: CSVERLGGKTQYF.

Many counts were recorded for this clonotype. The chain recombines TRBV28 with TRBJ2-7; 9 positions match TRBD1. Germline loops: CDR1 MDHEN, CDR2 SYDVKM. The V segment lost 5 bases and the J segment 2 bases; nucleotides outside the gene matches: 1. CDR3 length: 13 amino acids. The CDR3 loop is CASSRQGAYEQYF. The CDR3 bases are TGTGCCAGCAGTCGACAGGGGGCCTACGAGCAGTACTTC.

Written as DNA, the CDR3 is TGTGCCTGGAGGAGACCTGGACAGCAAGAGACCCAGTACTTC. It yields the protein CAWRRPGQQETQYF. The chain has TRBV30 and TRBJ2-5; D possibly corresponds to TRBD1 (6 bases). Deletions cut 3 bases from V and 2 bases from J, with 13 bases between. Germline CDR1 is GTSNPN and CDR2 is SVGIG (reference sequence). This CDR3 is 14 amino acids long.

This clonotype was counted many times. The chain is built from TRBV29-1 and TRBJ1-1; 10 bases line up with TRBD1. The J segment lost 5 bases and the V segment lost 6 bases, leaving 9 bases of the junction unmatched. CDR1 SQVTM and CDR2 ANQGSEA come from the germline V gene. The CDR3 runs to 14 residues. The CDR3 is CSVDRGLGQTEAFF. CDR3 DNA sequence: TGCAGCGTGGACAGGGGGTTAGGACAAACTGAAGCTTTCTTT.

At least ten counts were recorded for this clonotype. The CDR3 sequence: CASRTGALSYEQYF. CDR3 in DNA: TGTGCCAGCAGAACAGGGGCTCTGAGCTACGAGCAGTACTTC. This rearrangement joins TRBV28 to TRBJ2-7; 7 bases fit TRBD1. This CDR3 spans 14 amino acids. The trim removed 6 bases at V and 3 bases at J, leaving 8 bases unmatched. CDR1 and CDR2 (germline): MDHEN, SYDVKM.

This clonotype showed up many times. The chain is built from TRBV6-2 or TRBV6-3 and TRBJ2-7, with a weak D call TRBD2 (6 bases). With 3 bases removed from V and 0 bases from J, the gap between germline ends came to 15 bases. The CDR3 is 16 residues long. The germline gives CDR1 MNHEY, CDR2 SVGEGT. CDR3 coding DNA: TGTGCCAGCAGTTATAGGAGGGAGGTCCGCTCCTACGAGCAGTACTTC. Its protein is CASSYRREVRSYEQYF.

This clonotype came up many times. The chain is built from TRBV4-3 and TRBJ2-5, with 8 bases matching TRBD2. The CDR3 extends over 16 amino acids. Losses at the gene ends were 0 bases for V and 2 bases for J; bases not matched to a gene: 5. In germline, CDR1 is LGHNA, CDR2 YSLEER. Here the CDR3 DNA reads TGCGCCAGCAGCCAAGATCGATTAGCGGGGCAAGAGACCCAGTACTTC. Protein product: CASSQDRLAGQETQYF.

This clonotype occurred many times. V gene TRBV19 combines with J gene TRBJ2-5; 9 bases are shared with TRBD1. The ends lost 3 bases at V and 3 bases at J; junction bases unmatched: 8. The CDR3 runs to 16 residues. Germline V gene data show CDR1 as LNHDA and CDR2 as SQIVND (reference sequence). The DNA for the CDR3 is TGTGCCAGTAGTATGGGAGGGACAGGGTTCAAAGAGACCCAGTACTTC. Protein sequence: CASSMGGTGFKETQYF.

At least ten counts were recorded for this clonotype. This chain links TRBV27 with TRBJ1-5; 9 positions match TRBD1. Germline V gene sequence: CDR1 MNHEY, CDR2 SMNVEV (reference sequence). The CDR3 runs to 16 residues. Unmatched junction bases numbered 10, after V lost 6 bases and J lost 4 bases. The CDR3 sequence: CASSRTLGTGNQPQHF. In nucleotides, the CDR3 is TGTGCCAGCAGCCGAACGCTCGGGACAGGGAATCAGCCCCAGCATTTT.

In its sample, this clonotype was seen many times. The rearrangement links TRBV20-1 to TRBJ2-7; 11 bases line up with TRBD1. The V gene's germline CDR1 is DFQATT and CDR2 SNEGSKA (reference sequence). The ends lost 6 bases at V and 5 bases at J; junction bases unmatched: 6. This CDR3 has 13 residues. DNA of the CDR3: TGCAGTGCCGGGACAGGGGGTAGGGACGAGCAGTACTTC. Its translation: CSAGTGGRDEQYF.

This clonotype came up many times. V usage is TRBV6-5 and J usage is TRBJ2-7; TRBD2 aligns across 8 bases. This CDR3 has 12 residues. V shed 8 bases, J shed 5 bases, and the junction held 5 bases outside the gene matches. Germline lookup yields CDR1 MNHEY and CDR2 SVGAGI. CDR3 DNA: TGTGCCAGCGTACCAGCGGGAGACGAGCAGTACTTC. Translating gives CASVPAGDEQYF.

J is TRBJ2-7 and V is TRBV20-1, with D hard to call. The CDR3 is made up of 16 amino acids. The V and J ends lost 0 bases and 0 bases respectively, with 15 bases between them. From germline, CDR1 is DFQATT and CDR2 SNEGSKA (reference sequence). The CDR3 loop is CSARDTLNQSSYEQYF. CDR3 in DNA: TGCAGTGCTAGAGATACGCTGAACCAGAGCTCCTACGAGCAGTACTTC.

In this sample, this clonotype turned up many times. This rearrangement joins TRBV27 to TRBJ2-5; 7 nucleotides line up with TRBD1. The CDR3 loop spans 15 amino acids. V lost 8 bases and J lost 3; bases outside the gene matches: 12. Germline loops: CDR1 MNHEY, CDR2 SMNVEV (reference sequence). The CDR3 is CASGELGTAEETQYF. CDR3 DNA sequence: TGTGCCAGCGGGGAGCTCGGGACAGCAGAAGAGACCCAGTACTTC.

This clonotype occurred many times. The V and J genes are TRBV12-3 or TRBV12-4 and TRBJ1-1; no firm D call. Deletions cut 4 bases from V and 1 base from J, with 10 bases between. CDR3 length: 14 amino acids. The CDR3 loop reads CASSSRTGNTEAFF. The CDR3 nucleotides are TGTGCCAGCAGTTCGCGGACCGGGAACACTGAAGCTTTCTTT.

This clonotype was seen repeatedly, ten times or more. The chain has TRBV20-1 and TRBJ1-1; 12 bases match TRBD1. J gave up 5 bases and V 4 bases, and 5 bases lay outside the gene matches. Per germline, CDR1 DFQATT and CDR2 SNEGSKA (reference sequence). CDR3 size: 14 residues. Here the CDR3 DNA reads TGCAGTGCTACCGGGACAGGGGGCTATACTGAAGCTTTCTTT. It encodes CSATGTGGYTEAFF.

The genes are TRBV6-1 and TRBJ1-1; TRBD1 might be the D (6 bases). Germline V gene data show CDR1 as MNHNS and CDR2 as SASEGT. CDR3 length equals 17 residues. V lost 6 bases to trimming and J lost 3 bases, with 23 bases between them. CDR3 protein: CASREMRGLSQDTEAFF. The CDR3 nucleotides are TGTGCCAGCAGGGAAATGAGGGGGTTGTCACAGGACACTGAAGCTTTCTTT.

At least ten counts were recorded for this clonotype. The chain couples TRBV5-6 to TRBJ2-2, with 7 bases lining up with TRBD2. Germline CDR1 and CDR2: SGHDT and YYEEEE. This CDR3 contains 14 residues. The ends lost 7 bases at V and 3 bases at J; junction bases unmatched: 6. CDR3 region: CASDRGSDTGELFF. CDR3 DNA: TGTGCCAGCGATCGCGGGAGTGACACCGGGGAGCTGTTTTTT.

This clonotype was detected ten times or more. V and J are TRBV5-4 and TRBJ1-6, with D unresolved. This CDR3 region has 14 residues. V was clipped by 4 bases and J by 3 bases, with 8 bases between them. Germline assignment: CDR1 SGHNT and CDR2 YYREEE (reference sequence). CDR3 in amino acids: CASSAADYNSPLHF. CDR3 DNA: TGTGCCAGCAGCGCAGCAGACTATAATTCACCCCTCCACTTT.